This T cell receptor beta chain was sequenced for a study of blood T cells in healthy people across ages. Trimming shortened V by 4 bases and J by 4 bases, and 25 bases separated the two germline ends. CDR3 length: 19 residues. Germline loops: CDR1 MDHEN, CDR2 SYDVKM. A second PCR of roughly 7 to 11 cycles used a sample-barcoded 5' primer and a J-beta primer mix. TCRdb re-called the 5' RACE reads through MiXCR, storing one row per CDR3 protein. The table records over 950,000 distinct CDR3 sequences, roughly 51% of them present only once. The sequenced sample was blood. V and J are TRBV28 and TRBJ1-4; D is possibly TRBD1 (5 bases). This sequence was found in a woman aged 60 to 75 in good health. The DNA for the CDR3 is TGTGCCAGCAGTTCTGTCGACCGGGACTTCGGAGGTCTTAATGAAAAACTGTTTTTT. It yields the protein CASSSVDRDFGGLNEKLFF.